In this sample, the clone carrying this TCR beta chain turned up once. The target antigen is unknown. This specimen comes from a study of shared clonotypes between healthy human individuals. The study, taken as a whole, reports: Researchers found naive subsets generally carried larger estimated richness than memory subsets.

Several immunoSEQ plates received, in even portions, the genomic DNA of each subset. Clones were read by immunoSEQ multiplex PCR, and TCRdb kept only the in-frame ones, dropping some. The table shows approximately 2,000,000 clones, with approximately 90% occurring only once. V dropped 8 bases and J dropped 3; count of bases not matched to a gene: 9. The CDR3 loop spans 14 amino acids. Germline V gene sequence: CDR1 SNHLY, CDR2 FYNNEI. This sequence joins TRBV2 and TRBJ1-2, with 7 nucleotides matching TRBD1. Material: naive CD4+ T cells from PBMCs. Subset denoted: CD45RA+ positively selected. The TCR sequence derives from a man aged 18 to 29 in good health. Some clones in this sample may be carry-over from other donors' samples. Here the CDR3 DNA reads TGTGCCAGCGACAAAGACAGGGAGGACTATGGCTACACCTTC. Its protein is CASDKDREDYGYTF.